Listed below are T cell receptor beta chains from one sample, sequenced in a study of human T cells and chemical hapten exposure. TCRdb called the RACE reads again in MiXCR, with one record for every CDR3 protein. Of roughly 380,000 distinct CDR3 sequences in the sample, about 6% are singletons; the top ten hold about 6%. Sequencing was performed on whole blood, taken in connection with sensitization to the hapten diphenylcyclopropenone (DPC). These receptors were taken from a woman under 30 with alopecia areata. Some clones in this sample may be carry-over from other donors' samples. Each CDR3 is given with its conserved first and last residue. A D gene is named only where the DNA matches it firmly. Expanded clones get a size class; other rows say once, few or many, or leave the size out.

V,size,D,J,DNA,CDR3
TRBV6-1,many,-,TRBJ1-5,TGTGCCAGCAGTGGGACCGGGGGATATGGTCAGCCCCAGCATTTT,CASSGTGGYGQPQHF
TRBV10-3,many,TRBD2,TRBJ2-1,TGTGCCATCAGTAAGCGGGGGTCGTACAATGAGCAGTTCTTC,CAISKRGSYNEQFF
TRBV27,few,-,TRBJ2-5,TGTGCCAGCAGTTCCACGGGACAAATACAGACCCAGTACTTC,CASSSTGQIQTQYF
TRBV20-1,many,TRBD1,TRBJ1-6,TGCAGTGCTAGAGGAGGACAGGGCGCCCGTTCACCCCTCCACTTT,CSARGGQGARSPLHF
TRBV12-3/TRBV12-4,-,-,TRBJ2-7,TGTGCCAGCAGTTTAGGCAGACCCTACGAGCAGTACTTC,CASSLGRPYEQYF
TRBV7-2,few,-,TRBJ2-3,TGTGCCAGCAGCTTACGGCCAGGGCGCAGGGGTGTAGCAGATACGCAGTATTTT,CASSLRPGRRGVADTQYF
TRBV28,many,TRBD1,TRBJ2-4,TGTGCCAGCAGTTCCCTACAGGGGGGAAGCGCCAAAAACATTCAGTACTTC,CASSSLQGGSAKNIQYF
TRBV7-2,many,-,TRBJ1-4,TGTGCCAGCAGCTTAGGTTCAGACCCGAGTGAAAAACTGTTTTTT,CASSLGSDPSEKLFF
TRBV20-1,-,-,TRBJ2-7,TGCAGTGCTAGAGATCTCGGGGCAGGGGAGAGCTACGAGCAGTACTTC,CSARDLGAGESYEQYF
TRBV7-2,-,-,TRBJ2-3,TGTGCCAGCAGCTCCCACGCGGGGCCAGATACGCAGTATTTT,CASSSHAGPDTQYF
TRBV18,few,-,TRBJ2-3,TGTGCCAGCTCACCTCAGGCTAACAGGGATACGCAGTATTTT,CASSPQANRDTQYF
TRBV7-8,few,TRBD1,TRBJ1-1,TGTGCCAGCAGCCCCCTGACAGGGGGCGGCACTGAAGCTTTCTTT,CASSPLTGGGTEAFF
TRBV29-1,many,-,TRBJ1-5,TGCAGCGTTGATGGGCAGGGGACTAATCAGCCCCAGCATTTT,CSVDGQGTNQPQHF
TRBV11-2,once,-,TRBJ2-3,TGTGCCAGCAGCTCGAGGAGGGCGTCTGGCACAGATACGCAGTATTTT,CASSSRRASGTDTQYF
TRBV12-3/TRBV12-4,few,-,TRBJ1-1,TGTGCCAGCAAAAAAGGAGCTGTCGACCCTGAAGCTTTCTTT,CASKKGAVDPEAFF
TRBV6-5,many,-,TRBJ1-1,TGTGCCAGCAGTTATTCCAGGGCATATCGAGACACTGAAGCTTTCTTT,CASSYSRAYRDTEAFF
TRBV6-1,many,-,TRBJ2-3,TGTGCCAGCAGTAAAAACCTTGCAGGGGCAGACACAGATACGCAGTATTTT,CASSKNLAGADTDTQYF
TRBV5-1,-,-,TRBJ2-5,TGCGCCAGCAGCTTCTCATACCGGGAGACCCAGTGCTTC,CASSFSYRETQCF
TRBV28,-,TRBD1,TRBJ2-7,TGTGCCAGCGACGGTCCGGGACAGACCTACGAGCAGTACTTC,CASDGPGQTYEQYF
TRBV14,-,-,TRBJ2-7,TGTGCCAGCAGCCAAGTCGCGGGGGCTTGGGAGCAGTACTTC,CASSQVAGAWEQYF
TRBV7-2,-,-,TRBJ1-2,TGTGCCAGCAGCTTAGAACAGGGCTCCGGCTACACCTTC,CASSLEQGSGYTF
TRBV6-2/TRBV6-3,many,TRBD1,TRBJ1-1,TGTGCCAGCAGTTACCACAGGGGAACTGAAGCTTTCTTT,CASSYHRGTEAFF
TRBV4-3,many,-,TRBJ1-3,TGCGCCAGCAGCCAAGATAGAAGGGCTGGAAACACCATATATTTT,CASSQDRRAGNTIYF
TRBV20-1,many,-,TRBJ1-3,TGCAGTGCTGAGGACGTTTCGCGAAACACCATATATTTT,CSAEDVSRNTIYF
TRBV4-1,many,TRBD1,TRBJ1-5,TGCGCCAGCAGCCAGGAACGGACAGGGAGCAAGCCCCAGCATTTT,CASSQERTGSKPQHF
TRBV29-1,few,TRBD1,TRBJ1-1,TGCAGCGTTGCTAGCTACAGGGGTAGCACTGAAGCTTTCTTT,CSVASYRGSTEAFF
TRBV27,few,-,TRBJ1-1,TGTGCCAGCAGATTAGTGCAGCACACTGAAGCTTTCTTT,CASRLVQHTEAFF
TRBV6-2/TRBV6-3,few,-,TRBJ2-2,TGTGCCAGCAGTTACCCATCCGGCAGCGGACCGTGGACCGGGGAGCTGTTTTTT,CASSYPSGSGPWTGELFF
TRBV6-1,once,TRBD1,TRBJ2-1,TGTGCCAGCAGCCCACTTGGGCTGACAGGGGGGTTCGGCATCGATGAGCAGTTCTTC,CASSPLGLTGGFGIDEQFF
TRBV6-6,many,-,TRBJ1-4,TGTGCCAGCAATTCACAGGGAGCCCTCGAAAAACTGTTTTTT,CASNSQGALEKLFF
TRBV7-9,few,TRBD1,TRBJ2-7,TGTGCCAGCAGCCCCGTCGTCGACAGGGGAGCCCACGAGCAGTACTTC,CASSPVVDRGAHEQYF
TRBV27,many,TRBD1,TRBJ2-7,TGTGCCAGCAGTTTCAACAGGGGCCGCGAGCAGTACTTC,CASSFNRGREQYF
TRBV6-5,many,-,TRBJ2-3,TGTGCTGGGCCTAACACAGATACGCAGTATTTT,CAGPNTDTQYF
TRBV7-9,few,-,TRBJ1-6,TGTGCCAGCAGCTCCGAAATTGGACGGGCTCTAATTCCCCTCCACTTT,CASSSEIGRALIPLHF
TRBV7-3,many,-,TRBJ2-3,TGTGCCAGCAGCTCCCAAGGTCGGGATACGCAGTATTTT,CASSSQGRDTQYF
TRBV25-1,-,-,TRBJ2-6,TGTGCCAGCAGTGACTTCTCTGGGGCCAACGTCCTGACTTTC,CASSDFSGANVLTF
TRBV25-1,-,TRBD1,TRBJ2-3,TGTGCCAGCAGTGACCTACAGGGGGCCCGGGCAGATACGCAGTATTTT,CASSDLQGARADTQYF
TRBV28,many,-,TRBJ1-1,TGTGCCAGCAGTTTACTCCCTAGGGGGAGGAACACTGAAGCTTTCTTT,CASSLLPRGRNTEAFF
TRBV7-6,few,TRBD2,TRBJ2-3,TGTGCCAGCAGCACAGCTAGCGGGGGGGCCGTACATACGCAGTATTTT,CASSTASGGAVHTQYF
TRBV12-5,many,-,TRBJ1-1,TGTGCTAGTGGTTTGGCGCAGGGTCAGTCCACTGAAGCTTTCTTT,CASGLAQGQSTEAFF
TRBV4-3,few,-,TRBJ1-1,TGCGCCAGCAGCCAATACGACACGATGAACACTGAAGCTTTCTTT,CASSQYDTMNTEAFF
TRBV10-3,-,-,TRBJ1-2,TGTGCCATCAGTGAGAGGGGGATTTACAGGGAAGATGGGAACTATGGCTACACCTTC,CAISERGIYREDGNYGYTF
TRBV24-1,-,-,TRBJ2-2,TGTGCCACCAGTGATCTGACAGCCGCCCCCACCGGGGAGCTGTTTTTT,CATSDLTAAPTGELFF
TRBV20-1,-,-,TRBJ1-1,TGCAGTGCTAATACTTGGGCAGCTTCGGACACTGAAGCTTTCTTT,CSANTWAASDTEAFF
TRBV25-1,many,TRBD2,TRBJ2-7,TGTGCCAGCAGTTCATCCGGGACTAACCTCGAGCAGTACTTC,CASSSSGTNLEQYF
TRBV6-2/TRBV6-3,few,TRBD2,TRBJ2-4,TGTGCCAGCAGTTACGTGGCTAGCGGGGGACTAGCCAAAAACATTCAGTACTTC,CASSYVASGGLAKNIQYF
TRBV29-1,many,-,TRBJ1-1,TGCAGCGTTGAAGGCGACGGAGGTTGGCACACTGAAGCTTTCTTT,CSVEGDGGWHTEAFF
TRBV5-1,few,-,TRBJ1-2,TGCGCCAGCAGCTTCGATACGTCAGCTAACTATGGCTACACCTTC,CASSFDTSANYGYTF
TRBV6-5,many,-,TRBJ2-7,TGTGCCAGCAGTTACCAGGTCGGCACTGAATACGAGCAGTACTTC,CASSYQVGTEYEQYF
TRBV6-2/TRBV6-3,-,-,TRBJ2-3,TGTGCCATCGGAATGGAGTTCACAGATACGCAGTATTTT,CAIGMEFTDTQYF
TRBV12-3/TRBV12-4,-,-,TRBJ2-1,TGTGCCAGTACCCGGGAGGGACAGGCCTACAATGAGCAGTTCTTC,CASTREGQAYNEQFF
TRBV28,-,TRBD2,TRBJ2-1,TGTGCCAGCAGTCCGCTAGCGGGGGGTGTCAATGAGCAGTTCTTC,CASSPLAGGVNEQFF
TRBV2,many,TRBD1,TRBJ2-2,TGTGCCAGGGACAGGGGAAAGGACACCGGGGAGCTGTTTTTT,CARDRGKDTGELFF
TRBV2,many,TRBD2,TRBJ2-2,TGTGCCAAAGGACTAGCGGGAATGAACACCGGGGAGCTGTTTTTT,CAKGLAGMNTGELFF
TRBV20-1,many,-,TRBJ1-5,TGCAGTGCTCACCTGGGATCGGGCAATCAGCCCCAGCATTTT,CSAHLGSGNQPQHF